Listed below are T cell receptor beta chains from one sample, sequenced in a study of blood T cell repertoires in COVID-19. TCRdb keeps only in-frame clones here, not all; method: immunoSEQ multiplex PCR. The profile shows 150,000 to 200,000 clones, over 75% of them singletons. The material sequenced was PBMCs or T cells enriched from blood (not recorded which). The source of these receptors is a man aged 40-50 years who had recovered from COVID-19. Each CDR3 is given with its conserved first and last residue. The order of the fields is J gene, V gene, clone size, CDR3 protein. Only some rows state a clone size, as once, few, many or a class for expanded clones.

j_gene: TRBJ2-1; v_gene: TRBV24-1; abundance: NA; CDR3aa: CATSDTGQTYNEQFF
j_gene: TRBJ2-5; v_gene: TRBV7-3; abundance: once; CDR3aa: CASSLSGGGGRDIETQYF
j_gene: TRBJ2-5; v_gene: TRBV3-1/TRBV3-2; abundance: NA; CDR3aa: CASSQLQGETQYF
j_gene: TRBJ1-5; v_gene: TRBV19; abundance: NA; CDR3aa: CASSLWTGLNQPQHF
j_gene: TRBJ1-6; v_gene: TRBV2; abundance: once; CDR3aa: CAYRVSYNSPLHF
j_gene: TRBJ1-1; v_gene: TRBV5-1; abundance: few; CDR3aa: CASRVWQEVTEAFF
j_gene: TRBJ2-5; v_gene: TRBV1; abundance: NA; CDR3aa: CTSSQETSWWTQYF
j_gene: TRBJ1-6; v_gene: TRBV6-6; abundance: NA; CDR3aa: CASRQGRGSPLHF
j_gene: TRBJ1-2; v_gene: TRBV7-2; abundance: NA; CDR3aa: CASSPRGGMGGYTF
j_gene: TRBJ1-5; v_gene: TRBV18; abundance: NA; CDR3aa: CASSPSTGNQPQHF
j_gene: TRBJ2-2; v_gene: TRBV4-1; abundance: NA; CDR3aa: CASTRTENTGELFF
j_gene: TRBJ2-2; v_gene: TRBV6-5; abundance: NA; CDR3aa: CASSYSGQGDTGELFF
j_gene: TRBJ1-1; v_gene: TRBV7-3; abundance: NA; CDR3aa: CASSLAGPREEAFF
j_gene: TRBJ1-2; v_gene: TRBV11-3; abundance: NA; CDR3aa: CASTPVGATFIQLPSYGYTF
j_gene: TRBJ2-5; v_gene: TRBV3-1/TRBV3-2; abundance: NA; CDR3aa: CASSQGAETQYF
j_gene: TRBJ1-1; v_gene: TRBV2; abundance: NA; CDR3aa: CASSEGSYNTEAFF
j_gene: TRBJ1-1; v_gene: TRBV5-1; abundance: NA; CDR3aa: CASGVTGRGANTEAFF
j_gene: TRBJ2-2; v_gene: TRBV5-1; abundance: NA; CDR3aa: CASTAIGGDAGELFF
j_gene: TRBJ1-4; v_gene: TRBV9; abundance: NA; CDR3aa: CASSVAASPRELFF
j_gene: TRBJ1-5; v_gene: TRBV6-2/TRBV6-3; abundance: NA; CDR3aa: CASSYRDRASAQHF
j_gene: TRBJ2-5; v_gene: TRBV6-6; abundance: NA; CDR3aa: CASSRGLAGGQETQYF
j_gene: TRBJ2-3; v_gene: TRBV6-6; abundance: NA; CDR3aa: CASSPQQGQADTQYF
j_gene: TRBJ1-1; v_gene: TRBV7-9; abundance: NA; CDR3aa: CASSLSVNTEAFF
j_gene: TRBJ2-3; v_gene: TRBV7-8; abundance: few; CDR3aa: CASSLIPSTDTQYF
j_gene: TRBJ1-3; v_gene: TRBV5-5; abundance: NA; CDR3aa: CASSLGWAGWTTGNTIYF
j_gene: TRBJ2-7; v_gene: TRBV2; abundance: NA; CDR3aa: CASRIIAGASAEQYF
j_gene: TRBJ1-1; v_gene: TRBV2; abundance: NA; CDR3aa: CASSPAGTGVSFF
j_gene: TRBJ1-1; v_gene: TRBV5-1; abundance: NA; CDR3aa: CASSQNTEAFF
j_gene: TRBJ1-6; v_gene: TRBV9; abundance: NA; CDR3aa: CASSVEGADNSPLHF
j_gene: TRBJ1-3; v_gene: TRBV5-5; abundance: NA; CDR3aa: CASSWQATSGNTIYF
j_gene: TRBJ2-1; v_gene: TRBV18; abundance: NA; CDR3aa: CASSPVGGSGGARNEQFF
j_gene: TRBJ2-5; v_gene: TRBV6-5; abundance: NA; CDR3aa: CASSRAGGLQETQYF
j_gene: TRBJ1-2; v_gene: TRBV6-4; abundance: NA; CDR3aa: CASFYEGALCGYTF
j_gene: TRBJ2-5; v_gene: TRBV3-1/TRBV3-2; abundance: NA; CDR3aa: CASSQPKQETQYF
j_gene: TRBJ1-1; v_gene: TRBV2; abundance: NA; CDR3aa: CARTQGNTEAFF
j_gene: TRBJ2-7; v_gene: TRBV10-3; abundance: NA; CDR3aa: CATNTGQNSYEQYF
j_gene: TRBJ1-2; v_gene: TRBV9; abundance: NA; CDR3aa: CASSPRTEHGYTF
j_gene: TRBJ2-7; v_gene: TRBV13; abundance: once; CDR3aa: CASSSGGHGEQYF
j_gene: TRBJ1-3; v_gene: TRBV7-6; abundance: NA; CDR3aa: CASSLDYRGPGNTIYF
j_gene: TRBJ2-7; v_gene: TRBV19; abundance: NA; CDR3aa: CASSGQGPGSYEQYF
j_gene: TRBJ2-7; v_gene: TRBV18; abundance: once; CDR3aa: CASSLLTGTYEQYF
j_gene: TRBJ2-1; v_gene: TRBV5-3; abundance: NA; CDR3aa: CARSFPPRWERGGLNEQFF
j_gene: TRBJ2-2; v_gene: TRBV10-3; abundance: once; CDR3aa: CAISGRTNSNTGELFF
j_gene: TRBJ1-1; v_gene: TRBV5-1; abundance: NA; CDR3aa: CASSTGRGNTEAFF
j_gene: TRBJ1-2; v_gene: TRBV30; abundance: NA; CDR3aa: CAWSAYYGYTF
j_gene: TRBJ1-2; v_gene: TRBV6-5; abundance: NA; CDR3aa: CASSYGRTGYGYTF
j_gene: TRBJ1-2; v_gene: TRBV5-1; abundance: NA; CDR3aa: CASSFGGANYGYTF
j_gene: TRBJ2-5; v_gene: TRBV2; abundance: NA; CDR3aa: CASTGGNSVQETQYF
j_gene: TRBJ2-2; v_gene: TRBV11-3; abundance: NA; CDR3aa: CASGQGTGELFF
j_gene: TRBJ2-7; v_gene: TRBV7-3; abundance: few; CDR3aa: CASSPGTGTYEQYF
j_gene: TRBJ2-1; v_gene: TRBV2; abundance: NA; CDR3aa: CASCREAGEQFF
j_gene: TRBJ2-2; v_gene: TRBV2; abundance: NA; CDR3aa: CASSRDGGRNTGELFF
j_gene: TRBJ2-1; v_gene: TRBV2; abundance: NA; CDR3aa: CASSGASGGPSEQFF
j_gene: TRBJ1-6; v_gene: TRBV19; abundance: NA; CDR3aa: CASRDTPHSPLHF
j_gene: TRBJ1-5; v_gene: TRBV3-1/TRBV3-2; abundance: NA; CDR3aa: CASSQQNQPQHF
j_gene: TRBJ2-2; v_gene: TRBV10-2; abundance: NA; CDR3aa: CASSGPGTSGEILAGELFF
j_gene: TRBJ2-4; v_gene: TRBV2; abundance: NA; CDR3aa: CASGSARRENIQYF